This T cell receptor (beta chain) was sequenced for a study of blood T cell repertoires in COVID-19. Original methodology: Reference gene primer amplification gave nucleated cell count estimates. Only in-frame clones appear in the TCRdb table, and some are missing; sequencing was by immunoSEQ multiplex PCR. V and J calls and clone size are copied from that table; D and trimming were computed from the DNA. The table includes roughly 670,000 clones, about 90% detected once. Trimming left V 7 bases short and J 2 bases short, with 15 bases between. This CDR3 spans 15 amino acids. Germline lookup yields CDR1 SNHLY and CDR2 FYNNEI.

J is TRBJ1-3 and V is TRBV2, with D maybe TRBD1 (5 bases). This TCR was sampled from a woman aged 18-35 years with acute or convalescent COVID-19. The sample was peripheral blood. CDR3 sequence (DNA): TGTGCCAGCACTGTACAGGTGGTTGCTGGAAACACCATATATTTT. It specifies CASTVQVVAGNTIYF.